This T cell receptor (beta chain) appears in the sequencing data of a study of read filtering for tumor transcriptome and immune sequencing. This library used around 400 ng RNA and molecular barcoded adaptors spanning alpha/delta and beta/gamma chains. TCRdb processed the reads anew with MiXCR; each CDR3 protein has one entry. The sample lists about 46,000 distinct CDR3 sequences; 9.5% to 15% were seen once. Regarding the study as a whole: Compared with RNA-seq, IR-seq gave much higher clonotype depth and reliability.

A remark on this clonotype: What it binds is not known.

The receptor comes from a donor at least 40 years old with multiple myeloma. Sequences were obtained from a population of CD138-negative cells sorted from bone marrow.

The CDR3 DNA is TGCAGCGTTTGGGGACAGGGGAGCGATCAGTACTTC. It codes for CSVWGQGSDQYF. V is TRBV29-1 and J is TRBJ2-4; TRBD1 matches 10 bases. This CDR3 is built from 12 residues. V lost 5 bases and J lost 12; bases outside the gene matches: 7. Germline CDR1 SQVTM, CDR2 ANQGSEA.